This T cell receptor beta chain comes out of a study of T cell repertoires and leukemia-associated antigens (dated by TCRdb to the late 2010s). Study-wide context: Around 15 million effective reads were obtained overall, with each sample giving about 5.1 to 6.6 million read pairs and about 3 to 5.0 million effective reads. Using in vitro peptide stimulation of healthy T cells, the study sought to determine the antigen recognized by a TCR Vbeta21 clone earlier detected in CML patients.

V and J are trimmed by 0 bases and 1 base, and the gene matches miss 5 bases of the junction. The CDR3 has 16 amino acids, counting the end cysteine and phenylalanine. The entry retains the CDR3 DNA only, 48 bases that are in frame from base 1. CDR1 and CDR2 were assigned from the germline V gene (reference sequence) as DFQATT and SNEGSKA. On this clonotype itself: The antigen it binds to is not known. No much larger clone is present one base from it, and per-base qualities are unavailable.

The study at large found these results: The four groups showed no significant differences in numbers of Vbeta genes (about 59), Jbeta genes (14), VDJ rearrangements, or unique CDR3s. Antigen specificity and function of the expanded clones were not tested directly and required further investigation.

CD3+ T cells were first rested overnight at 2.5 million cells/mL in RPMI 1640 without fetal bovine serum. Following the manufacturer's instructions, MACS immunomagnetic beads were used to pull CD3+ T cells out of the PBMCs. TRIzol reagent was used to extract total RNA from the cultured T cells. 5' rapid amplification of cDNA ends (5'RACE) was used to amplify TCRbeta libraries from RNA. Library concentration and integrity were checked with Qubit, an Agilent instrument, and quantitative PCR before sequencing. Qualified libraries were sequenced on Illumina HiSeq or MiSeq by a commercial service provider. The authors' analysis ran thus. TCR sequences in each sample were identified using MiXCR version 1.8.2. Qualified clones required a CDR3 longer than four amino acids, an in-frame nucleotide length, and no stop codon. An effective read was defined as a read containing the complete CDR3 structure. Expanded clones were validated by RT-PCR with 24 Vbeta primers, GeneScan spectratyping, and Sanger sequencing. The public reads were reanalyzed by TCRdb: fastp trimming at Q25, MiXCR alignment, in-frame beta chains only. Each entry merges the rows of one CDR3 protein and shows their most common DNA and genes. These V and J calls originate from TCRdb's pipeline instead of the authors' own analysis. The sample yields 11,000 or so distinct CDR3 sequences; approximately 39% were counted once. Roughly 30% of the sample goes to the ten largest clones.

This sequence uses TRBV20-1 and TRBJ2-1; 8 nucleotides in the junction match TRBD2. Material for sequencing was CD3+ T cells sorted from blood and cultured. The sequence was collected from a female donor in good health. The CDR3 sequence is CSARDLTSGSYNEQFF. The DNA reads TGCAGTGCTAGAGATCTCACTAGCGGTTCCTACAATGAGCAGTTCTTC.